A selection of T cell receptor beta chains follows, all from one sample in a study of blood T cell repertoires in COVID-19. The repertoire was sequenced with immunoSEQ multiplex PCR; TCRdb's copy has only in-frame clones and lacks some. The sample lists 500,000 or so clones; about 85% were seen once. Sequences were obtained from PBMCs or T cells enriched from blood (not recorded which). The receptors were sampled from a woman in her late teens or twenties who had recovered from COVID-19. Both conserved end residues are part of each CDR3. A D gene is named only where the DNA matches it firmly. A row's size may be missing; if present it is once, few, many or a size class.

>-|TRBV5-4|-|TRBJ1-1
TGTGCCAGCAGCTTGGAGAGGGGGACTGAAGCTTTCTTT
CASSLERGTEAFF
>-|TRBV27|-|TRBJ1-5
TGTGCCAGCAGTGGTACAGGGTCCTTCGATCAGCCCCAGCATTTT
CASSGTGSFDQPQHF
>-|TRBV14|TRBD1|TRBJ2-6
TGTGCCAGCAGCCATCTGACAGGGGGCGGCTCTGGGGCCAACGTCCTGACTTTC
CASSHLTGGGSGANVLTF
>-|TRBV12-3/TRBV12-4|-|TRBJ1-1
TGTGCCAGCAGTTTGATGGTACTTACTGAAGCTTTCTTT
CASSLMVLTEAFF
>-|TRBV2|TRBD1|TRBJ1-3
TGTGCCAGCAGGACAGGGGCCGGAAACACCATATATTTT
CASRTGAGNTIYF
>-|TRBV6-5|TRBD1|TRBJ1-1
TGTGCCAGCGGACAGGGGGTCGGAGCTTTCTTT
CASGQGVGAFF
>-|TRBV30|TRBD1|TRBJ1-1
TGTGCCTCCCCGGGACAGGGGGTGAACACTGAAGCTTTCTTT
CASPGQGVNTEAFF
>-|TRBV7-6|TRBD2|TRBJ2-3
TGTGCCAGCAGCCCCCCAACTAGCGGGGGGGCGTATACGCAGTATTTT
CASSPPTSGGAYTQYF
>-|TRBV3-1/TRBV3-2|-|TRBJ1-3
TGTGCCAGCAGCCAAGGGGCCGGAAACACCATATATTTT
CASSQGAGNTIYF
>-|TRBV18|-|TRBJ1-1
TGTGCCAGCTCACAGGGGCTGAACACTGAAGCTTTCTTT
CASSQGLNTEAFF
>-|TRBV5-1|-|TRBJ2-7
TGCGCCAGCAGCTTGGGTAGCGGTGGGAGCGCTGGCTCCTACGAGCAGTACTTC
CASSLGSGGSAGSYEQYF
>few|TRBV27|TRBD1|TRBJ2-7
TGTGCCAGCAGTTTTTCCGGGACAGGGGCCTACGAGCAGTACTTC
CASSFSGTGAYEQYF
>-|TRBV27|TRBD2|TRBJ2-1
TGTGCCAGCAGTTTGGGGGGGACCTACAATGAGCAGTTCTTC
CASSLGGTYNEQFF
>-|TRBV27|-|TRBJ2-7
TGTGCCAGCAGTACCCAAATCCGTTATAAGGGAGAAAAGGCCTACGAGCAGTACTTC
CASSTQIRYKGEKAYEQYF
>-|TRBV18|-|TRBJ1-2
TGTGCCAGCTCCCGGGAGGGGTACTATGGCTACACCTTC
CASSREGYYGYTF